The 25 T cell receptor beta chains below were found in one sample sequenced in a study of cytomegalovirus exposure and HLA in healthy donors. The primer mix had 60 Vbeta and 13 Jbeta primers. Repertoires were generated with immunoSEQ multiplex PCR, while TCRdb's copy carries only in-frame clones and drops some. The sample contains fewer than 140,000 clones, around 85% of which appear only once. Sequenced sample: PBMCs. These receptors were collected from a man aged 55 to 70 in good health and CMV-seronegative.

The chain employs TRBV5-1 and TRBJ2-7, with 7 bases fitting TRBD1. Germline assignment: CDR1 SGHRS and CDR2 YFSETQ. V lost 1 base, J lost 4 bases, and 5 bases stayed unmatched. There are 14 residues in the CDR3. The CDR3 bases are TGCGCCAGCAGCTTGCTAGGACAGGTTTACGAGCAGTACTTC. This sequence encodes CASSLLGQVYEQYF. Together with reference TRBV5-1 and TRBJ2-7, the CDR3 gives the full variable domain: KAGVTQTPRYLIKTRGQQVTLSCSPISGHRSVSWYQQTPGQGLQFLFEYFSETQRNKGNFPGRFSGRQFSNSRSEMNVSTLELGDSALYLCASSLLGQVYEQYFGPGTRLTVT.

In its sample, this clone was seen once. In nucleotides, the CDR3 is TGTGCCAGCACCCTGGACAGACTGTATAATTCACCCCTCCACTTT. It is translated as CASTLDRLYNSPLHF. The rearrangement uses TRBV6-6 and TRBJ1-6, with D possibly matching TRBD1 (6 bases). The V and J ends lost 7 bases and 4 bases respectively, with 14 bases between them. Germline V gives CDR1 MNHNY, CDR2 SVGAGI (reference sequence). This CDR3 is 15 amino acids long.

The chain combines TRBV6-5 with TRBJ1-5; TRBD1 matches at 7 bases. V dropped 7 bases and J dropped 2; count of bases not matched to a gene: 5. The V gene's germline CDR1 is MNHEY and CDR2 SVGAGI. This CDR3 contains 14 residues. In nucleotides, the CDR3 is TGTGCCAGCAAGGGACAGACCGGCAATCAGCCCCAGCATTTT. It yields the protein CASKGQTGNQPQHF.

The chain employs TRBV9 and TRBJ1-4, with D possibly matching TRBD1 (6 bases). From germline, CDR1 is SGDLS and CDR2 YYNGEE. This CDR3 comprises 15 residues. V shed 3 bases and J shed 5 bases, with 14 bases lying between them. The CDR3 DNA reads as TGTGCCAGCAGCGCTCTACAGGGAGAGAATGAAAAACTGTTTTTT. Protein sequence: CASSALQGENEKLFF.

The chain employs TRBV21-1 and TRBJ2-3; the D call of TRBD2 is as the table states it, not checked on the DNA. TRBV21-1 corresponds to a pseudogene. The CDR3 loop spans 15 amino acids. As DNA, the CDR3 is TGTGCCAGCAGCAAGGGGGGGCCGCTCACAGATACGCAGTATTTT. Translation gives CASSKGGPLTDTQYF.

This chain connects TRBV4-1 to TRBJ2-1, with a weak D call TRBD1 (6 bases). V was trimmed by 6 bases and J by 3 bases, leaving 9 bases between them. The CDR3 consists of 13 residues. CDR1 and CDR2 (germline): MGHRA, YSYEKL. CDR3 sequence (DNA): TGCGCCAGCAGTGGACAGAGCTACAATGAGCAGTTCTTC. As protein: CASSGQSYNEQFF.

The J gene is TRBJ1-2, the V gene TRBV11-2; 8 bases line up with TRBD1. Germline assignment: CDR1 SGHAT and CDR2 FQNNGV. V lost 4 bases and J lost 4; bases outside the gene matches: 5. The CDR3 has 14 residues. CDR3 sequence reads: CASSWAGTGYGYTF. DNA for the CDR3: TGTGCCAGCAGCTGGGCCGGGACAGGCTATGGCTACACCTTC.

This chain connects TRBV5-1 to TRBJ2-5; D is unresolved. Germline-derived CDR1 and CDR2 are SGHRS and YFSETQ. The CDR3 totals 15 residues. Trimming removed 0 bases from V and 5 bases from J, with 14 bases in between. The CDR3 nucleotides read TGCGCCAGCAGCTTGGATAGTAGTCGGAGCGAGACCCAGTACTTC. It specifies CASSLDSSRSETQYF.

The chain employs TRBV7-9 and TRBJ1-1; 7 nucleotides line up with TRBD1. This CDR3 is built from 16 residues. The ends lost 3 bases at V and 6 bases at J; junction bases unmatched: 13. From germline, CDR1 is SEHNR and CDR2 FQNEAQ (reference sequence). The CDR3 DNA is TGTGCCAGCAGCTTCTTGACGACAGGGAATGTGGCTGAAGCTTTCTTT. Translation: CASSFLTTGNVAEAFF.

The chain recombines TRBV27 with TRBJ2-1, with TRBD1 matching 9 bases. Germline CDR1 and CDR2: MNHEY and SMNVEV (reference sequence). This CDR3 comprises 17 residues. Trimming at V came to 1 base and at J to 5 bases, leaving 9 bases not matched to a gene. The CDR3 region has the DNA TGTGCCAGCAGTTTATTACCCGGGGGACAGGGACACAATGAGCAGTTCTTC. It encodes CASSLLPGGQGHNEQFF.

The chain combines TRBV7-8 with TRBJ2-1; perhaps TRBD2 as D (6 bases). The CDR3 totals 14 residues. Germline CDR1 and CDR2: SGHVS and FQNEAQ. The V gene lost 8 bases and the J gene lost 1 base, with 12 bases spanning the gap. The CDR3 protein is CASSTAGSYNEQFF. CDR3 in DNA: TGTGCCAGCTCGACCGCGGGGTCCTACAATGAGCAGTTCTTC.

CDR3 in amino acids: CASSSQGLSYEQYF. The CDR3 coding sequence is TGTGCCAGCAGCTCGCAGGGACTTAGCTACGAGCAGTACTTC. J is TRBJ2-7 and V is TRBV7-8; a weak D match, TRBD2 (6 bases). Trimming took 4 bases from V and 3 from J, leaving 13 bases between them. Germline lookup yields CDR1 SGHVS and CDR2 FQNEAQ. CDR3 size: 14 residues.

This sequence joins TRBV9 and TRBJ2-5, with D possibly being TRBD2 (5 bases). The CDR3 is made up of 13 amino acids. The V and J ends lost 2 bases and 4 bases respectively, with 9 bases between them. Germline values: CDR1 SGDLS, CDR2 YYNGEE. The CDR3 DNA sequence: TGTGCCAGCAGCGTTGGGAGTCCAGAGACCCAGTACTTC. Translating it yields CASSVGSPETQYF. Combining the CDR3 with reference TRBV9 and TRBJ2-5 gives the whole variable domain DSGVTQTPKHLITATGQRVTLRCSPRSGDLSVYWYQQSLDQGLQFLIQYYNGEERAKGNILERFSAQQFPDLHSELNLSSLELGDSALYFCASSVGSPETQYFGPGTRLLVL.

This clone was seen a single time. The chain combines TRBV5-8 with TRBJ2-3, with D possibly matching TRBD1 (5 bases). V shed 6 bases and J shed 2 bases, with 16 bases lying between them. CDR1 is SGHTS, CDR2 YDEGEE, per germline. CDR3 length equals 15 residues. CDR3 amino acids: CASTLIRGPTDTQYF. CDR3 in DNA: TGTGCCAGCACCCTTATAAGGGGCCCCACAGATACGCAGTATTTT. Complete variable domain (other parts from reference TRBV5-8 and TRBJ2-3): EAGVTQSPTHLIKTRGQQATLRCSPISGHTSVYWYQQALGLGLQFLLWYDEGEERNRGNFPPRFSGRQFPNYSSELNVNALELEDSALYLCASTLIRGPTDTQYFGPGTRLTVL.

The V call is TRBV7-2, the J call TRBJ1-6; 7 bases are a match to TRBD1. The CDR3 length is 17 residues. Losses at the gene ends were 1 base for V and 6 bases for J; bases not matched to a gene: 9. In germline, CDR1 is SGHTA, CDR2 FQGNSA. The DNA of the CDR3 is TGTGCCAGCAGCTTAGGGGACAGAGGGTCCCCTAATTCACCCCTCCACTTT. This encodes CASSLGDRGSPNSPLHF.

This chain connects TRBV5-1 to TRBJ2-2; D remains ambiguous. V dropped 5 bases and J dropped 1 base, with 9 bases sitting between them. CDR1 SGHRS and CDR2 YFSETQ come from the germline V gene. The CDR3 consists of 14 residues. The CDR3 loop reads CASSRPGNTGELFF. CDR3 nucleotides: TGCGCCAGCAGTCGTCCGGGGAACACCGGGGAGCTGTTTTTT.

About this clone itself: A read error may account for a junction end that differs from germline. This chain links TRBV7-3 with TRBJ2-6, with 7 positions matching TRBD1. The length of the CDR3 is 16 residues. Germline CDR1 is SGHTA and CDR2 is FQGTGA. The CDR3: CASSLTGASGANVLTF. As DNA, the CDR3 is TGTGCCAGCAGCCTAACAGGGGCCTCTGGGGCCAACGTCCTGACTTTC.

In DNA, the CDR3 is TGTGCCAGCAGCATCGACAGGCTTGGATCTGGCTACACCTTC. This sequence encodes CASSIDRLGSGYTF. The chain links TRBV7-9 to TRBJ1-2, with D perhaps TRBD1 (6 bases). V lost 5 bases to trimming and J lost 7 bases, with 17 bases between them. Germline V gene data show CDR1 as SEHNR and CDR2 as FQNEAQ (reference sequence). The CDR3 has 14 amino acids.

This chain joins TRBV5-1 and TRBJ1-1; 8 bases fit TRBD1. Looked up from germline, CDR1 is SGHRS and CDR2 is YFSETQ. The CDR3 has 15 residues. V dropped 4 bases and J dropped 8; count of bases not matched to a gene: 13. CDR3 sequence: CASSLRTGSGREAFF. For the CDR3, the DNA is TGCGCCAGCAGCCTTCGGACAGGGAGTGGGAGAGAAGCTTTCTTT.

This sequence joins TRBV11-3 and TRBJ2-3; TRBD1 might be the D (5 bases). The CDR3 loop spans 14 amino acids. CDR1 and CDR2 from the germline V gene are SGHNT and YENEEA. Trimming cost V 3 bases and J 4 bases, with 11 bases left between them. The CDR3 DNA follows: TGTGCCAGCAGCTTGGGCAGGGCGGCAGATACGCAGTATTTT. It is translated as CASSLGRAADTQYF.

This chain links TRBV7-2 with TRBJ1-3, with D maybe TRBD1 (6 bases). The CDR3 extends over 15 amino acids. V was clipped by 1 base and J by 1 base, with 8 bases between them. Germline CDR1 is SGHTA and CDR2 is FQGNSA. The CDR3 here is CASSLDRVSGNTIYF. The CDR3 DNA is TGTGCCAGCAGCTTAGACAGGGTGTCTGGAAACACCATATATTTT. The full variable domain, in which reference TRBV7-2 and TRBJ1-3 provide the parts outside the CDR3, is GAGVSQSPSNKVTEKGKDVELRCDPISGHTALYWYRQSLGQGLEFLIYFQGNSAPDKSGLPSDRFSAERTGGSVSTLTIQRTQQEDSAVYLCASSLDRVSGNTIYFGEGSWLTVV.

The chain combines TRBV7-3 with TRBJ2-2; 8 bases match TRBD1. From germline, CDR1 is SGHTA and CDR2 FQGTGA. Unmatched junction bases numbered 3, after V lost 5 bases and J lost 7 bases. The length of the CDR3 is 13 residues. The CDR3 spells CASSVDRGGELFF. The CDR3 DNA sequence: TGTGCCAGCAGCGTCGACAGGGGCGGGGAGCTGTTTTTT.

This clone was counted between two and nine times. The rearrangement uses TRBV19 and TRBJ2-1; 9 nucleotides line up with TRBD1. The CDR3 totals 14 residues. Germline values: CDR1 LNHDA, CDR2 SQIVND (reference sequence). V lost 7 bases, J lost 9 bases, and 10 bases stayed unmatched. CDR3 DNA: TGTGCCAGTAAAACGTCCGGGACAGGGTTTGAGCAGTTCTTC. It is translated as CASKTSGTGFEQFF. Full variable domain (rest looked up from reference TRBV19 and TRBJ2-1): DGGITQSPKYLFRKEGQNVTLSCEQNLNHDAMYWYRQDPGQGLRLIYYSQIVNDFQKGDIAEGYSVSREKKESFPLTVTSAQKNPTAFYLCASKTSGTGFEQFFGPGTRLTVL.

The gene calls are TRBV4-3 and TRBJ2-2, with TRBD1 matching 7 bases. Germline V gene lookup returns CDR1 LGHNA and CDR2 YSLEER. This CDR3 is built from 16 residues. The J segment lost 0 bases and the V segment lost 2 bases, leaving 3 bases of the junction unmatched. DNA for the CDR3: TGCGCCAGCAGCCAAACCGGGACAGCGAACACCGGGGAGCTGTTTTTT. Protein product: CASSQTGTANTGELFF.

This chain connects TRBV2 to TRBJ2-2, with 8 bases lining up with TRBD2. The CDR3 is 15 amino acids. The germline gives CDR1 SNHLY, CDR2 FYNNEI. With V trimmed by 8 bases and J by 5 bases, 10 bases remained unmatched. The CDR3 DNA reads as TGTGCCAGCCACCGGAGCGGGGGCGGTACCGGGGAGCTGTTTTTT. It yields the protein CASHRSGGGTGELFF.